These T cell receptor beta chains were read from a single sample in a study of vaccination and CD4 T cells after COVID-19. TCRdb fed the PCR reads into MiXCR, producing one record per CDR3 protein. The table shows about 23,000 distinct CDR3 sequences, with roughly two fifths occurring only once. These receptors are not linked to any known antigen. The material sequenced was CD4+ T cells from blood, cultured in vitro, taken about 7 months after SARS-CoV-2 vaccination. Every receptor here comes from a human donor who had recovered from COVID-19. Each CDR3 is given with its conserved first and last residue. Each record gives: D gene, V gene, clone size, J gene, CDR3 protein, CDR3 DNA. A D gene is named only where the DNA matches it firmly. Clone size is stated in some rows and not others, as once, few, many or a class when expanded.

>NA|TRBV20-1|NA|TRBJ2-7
CSARDPGHQGYEQYF
TGCAGTGCTAGAGATCCGGGCCACCAGGGGTACGAGCAGTACTTC
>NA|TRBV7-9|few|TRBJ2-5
CASSLRNKRDITYQETQYF
TGTGCCAGCAGCTTAAGGAATAAACGGGACATAACGTACCAAGAGACCCAGTACTTC
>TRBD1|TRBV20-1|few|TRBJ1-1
CSASGQGAGNTEAFF
TGCAGTGCATCCGGACAGGGAGCGGGGAACACTGAAGCTTTCTTT
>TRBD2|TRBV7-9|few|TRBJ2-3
CASSLAEGLADVF
TGTGCCAGCAGCTTAGCCGAGGGACTAGCGGACGTCTTT
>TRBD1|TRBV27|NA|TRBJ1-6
CASSSRGGTGNNSPLHF
TGTGCCAGCAGTTCCCGGGGCGGGACAGGGAATAATTCACCCCTCCACTTT
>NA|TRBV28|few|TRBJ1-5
CAAKTVLGNQPQHF
TGTGCCGCCAAGACCGTCTTGGGGAATCAGCCCCAGCATTTT
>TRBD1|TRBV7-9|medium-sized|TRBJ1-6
CASSKGTVNSPLHF
TGTGCCAGCAGCAAAGGGACAGTTAATTCACCCCTCCACTTT
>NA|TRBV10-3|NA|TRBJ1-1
CAISPGQGPNKAGTEAFF
TGTGCCATCAGTCCAGGCCAGGGACCTAACAAAGCGGGCACTGAAGCTTTCTTT
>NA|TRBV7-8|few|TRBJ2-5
CASSLEGGPETQYF
TGTGCCAGCAGCTTAGAGGGAGGTCCGGAGACCCAGTACTTC
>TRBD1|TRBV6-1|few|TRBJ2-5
CASSPDRAQTQYF
TGTGCCAGCAGTCCGGACAGGGCCCAGACCCAGTACTTC
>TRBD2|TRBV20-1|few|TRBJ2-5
CSAKKAGAGETQYF
TGCAGTGCTAAAAAAGCGGGAGCTGGTGAGACCCAGTACTTC
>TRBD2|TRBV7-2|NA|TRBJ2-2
CASIPLAGGVTGELFF
TGTGCCAGCATTCCTTTAGCGGGAGGGGTCACCGGGGAGCTGTTTTTT
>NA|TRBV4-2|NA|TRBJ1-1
CASRWGGATEAFF
TGTGCCAGCCGGTGGGGGGGCGCGACTGAAGCTTTCTTT
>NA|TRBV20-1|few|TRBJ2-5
CSARATFKETQYF
TGCAGTGCTAGAGCTACTTTCAAAGAGACCCAGTACTTC
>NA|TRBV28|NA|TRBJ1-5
CASSFKLWGGARQPQHF
TGTGCCAGCAGTTTCAAATTGTGGGGGGGTGCGAGGCAGCCCCAGCATTTT
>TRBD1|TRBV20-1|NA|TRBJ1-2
CSASDRGISGYTF
TGCAGTGCCTCGGACAGGGGTATCAGTGGCTACACCTTC
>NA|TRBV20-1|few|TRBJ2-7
CSAIFGNRLYEQYF
TGCAGTGCTATTTTTGGGAACAGACTCTACGAGCAGTACTTC
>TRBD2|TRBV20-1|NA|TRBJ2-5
CSAAKEDSGSPRETQYF
TGCAGTGCTGCTAAGGAGGATAGCGGGAGTCCTCGAGAGACCCAGTACTTC
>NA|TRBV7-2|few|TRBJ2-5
CASAAFEYQETQYF
TGTGCCAGTGCTGCTTTCGAGTACCAAGAGACCCAGTACTTC
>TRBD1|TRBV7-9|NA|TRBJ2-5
CASSPGTGEETQYF
TGTGCCAGCAGCCCCGGGACAGGTGAAGAGACCCAGTACTTC
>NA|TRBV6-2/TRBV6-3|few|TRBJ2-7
CASRVATYTYEQYF
TGTGCCAGCAGGGTTGCGACTTACACCTACGAGCAGTACTTC
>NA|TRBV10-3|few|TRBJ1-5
CAISVSGGNQPQHF
TGTGCCATCAGTGTCTCGGGGGGCAATCAGCCCCAGCATTTT
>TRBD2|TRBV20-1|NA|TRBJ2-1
CSAERRLAGPSYNEQFF
TGCAGTGCTGAACGCCGACTAGCGGGCCCTTCCTACAATGAGCAGTTCTTC
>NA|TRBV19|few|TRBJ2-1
CASSRSAGFSYNEQFF
TGTGCCAGTAGTCGATCGGCGGGATTCTCCTACAATGAGCAGTTCTTC
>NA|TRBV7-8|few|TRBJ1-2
CASSAYRAMDGYTF
TGTGCCAGCAGCGCCTACAGGGCAATGGATGGCTACACCTTC
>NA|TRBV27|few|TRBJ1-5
CASSFAGPGQPQHF
TGTGCCAGCAGTTTCGCAGGGCCTGGTCAGCCCCAGCATTTT
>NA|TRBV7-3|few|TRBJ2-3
CASSLVGATDTQYF
TGTGCCAGCAGCTTAGTAGGGGCCACAGATACGCAGTATTTT
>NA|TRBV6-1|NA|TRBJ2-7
CASSEGRSYEQYF
TGTGCCAGCAGTGAAGGGAGATCCTACGAGCAGTACTTC
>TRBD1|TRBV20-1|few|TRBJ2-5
CSAIQGQETQYF
TGCAGTGCGATACAGGGGCAAGAGACCCAGTACTTC
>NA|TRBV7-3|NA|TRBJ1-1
CASSLGEGRQAFF
TGTGCCAGCAGCTTAGGGGAGGGCAGGCAGGCTTTCTTT
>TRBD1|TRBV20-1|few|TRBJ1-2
CSASRTGIGLRRYTF
TGCAGTGCTTCAAGGACAGGGATAGGCCTCAGGCGCTACACCTTC
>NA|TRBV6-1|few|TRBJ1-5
CASSEAWASQPQHF
TGTGCCAGCAGTGAAGCCTGGGCATCCCAGCCCCAGCATTTT
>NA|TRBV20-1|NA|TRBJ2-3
CSASGGKIRDTQYF
TGCAGTGCTAGCGGCGGAAAAATCAGAGATACGCAGTATTTT
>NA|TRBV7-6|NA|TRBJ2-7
CASSLDAAYEQYF
TGTGCCAGCAGCTTAGATGCAGCCTACGAGCAGTACTTC
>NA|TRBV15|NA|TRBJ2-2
CATSRDDKFTGELFF
TGTGCCACCAGCAGAGATGACAAGTTCACCGGGGAGCTGTTTTTT
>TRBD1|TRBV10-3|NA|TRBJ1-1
CAISESGQGEAFF
TGTGCCATCAGTGAGTCGGGACAGGGTGAAGCTTTCTTT
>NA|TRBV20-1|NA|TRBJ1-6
CSASSSGRYNSPLHF
TGCAGTGCTAGTTCGAGTGGGAGATATAATTCACCCCTCCACTTT
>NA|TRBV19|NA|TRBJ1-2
CASVDPAAGSYGYTF
TGTGCCAGTGTCGATCCCGCCGCGGGCTCCTATGGCTACACCTTC
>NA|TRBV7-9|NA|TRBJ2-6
CASSKRRVLIGANVLTF
TGTGCCAGCAGCAAACGACGAGTTCTAATCGGGGCCAACGTCCTGACTTTC
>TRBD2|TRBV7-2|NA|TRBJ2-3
CASSLSRERTDTQYF
TGTGCCAGCAGCTTATCGCGGGAGCGCACAGATACGCAGTATTTT
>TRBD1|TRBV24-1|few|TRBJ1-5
CATSDGTGAQPQHF
TGTGCCACCAGTGACGGGACAGGGGCTCAGCCCCAGCATTTT
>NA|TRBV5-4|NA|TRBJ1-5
CASSRDRDRAQHF
TGTGCCAGCAGCCGCGATAGGGATCGGGCCCAGCATTTT
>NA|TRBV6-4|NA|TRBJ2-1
CASSDSAGSYNEQFF
TGTGCCAGCAGTGACTCAGCGGGCTCCTACAATGAGCAGTTCTTC